The next 25 T cell receptor beta chains were all read from a single sample in a study of T cell responses to AZD1222 COVID-19 vaccine. Data came from immunoSEQ multiplex PCR; TCRdb stores just in-frame clones and leaves some out. Among roughly 180,000 clones, just over 90% were seen once, and the ten largest hold approximately 3%. The sequenced sample was peripheral blood, obtained on day 0 of AZD1222 vaccination. Receptors were obtained from an adult in good health.

V and J are TRBV7-9 and TRBJ2-7; maybe TRBD2 (5 bases). This CDR3 spans 16 amino acids. Germline CDR1 reads SEHNR; CDR2 reads FQNEAQ (reference sequence). The V gene lost 3 bases and the J gene lost 1 base, with 16 bases spanning the gap. The DNA of the CDR3 is TGTGCCAGCAGCTTGAGGGCCTCGCCGGCGTCCTACGAGCAGTACTTC. Its translation: CASSLRASPASYEQYF.

This clone was detected only once. This chain uses TRBV6-4 with TRBJ2-6; no clear D gene. This CDR3 is 15 amino acids long. Germline lookup yields CDR1 MRHNA and CDR2 SNTAGT. The V end was cut by 2 bases, the J end by 1 base, with 6 bases between. CDR3 in DNA: TGTGCCAGCAGTGACACATGGTCTGGGGCCAACGTCCTGACTTTC. This gives the protein CASSDTWSGANVLTF.

This clone was counted a single time. The chain has TRBV15 and TRBJ1-1; tentative D call: TRBD1 (6 bases). In germline, CDR1 is LNHNV, CDR2 YYDKDF (reference sequence). V was pared by 0 bases and J by 5 bases, with 16 bases between. This CDR3 is built from 16 residues. The CDR3 region has the DNA TGTGCCACCAGCAGAGATCGGACAGATCGGGGGACTGAAGCTTTCTTT. It encodes CATSRDRTDRGTEAFF.

This clone is a singleton in its sample. This chain connects TRBV6-5 to TRBJ2-1, with D maybe TRBD1 (5 bases). CDR3 size: 13 residues. Trimming stripped 7 bases from V and 5 bases from J, with 12 bases between. Germline CDR1 reads MNHEY; CDR2 reads SVGAGI. This CDR3 is CASNDRSDNEQFF. The CDR3 DNA sequence: TGTGCCAGCAACGACAGATCCGACAATGAGCAGTTCTTC.

This rearrangement joins TRBV9 to TRBJ2-7, with TRBD1 identical over 11 bases. Per the germline V gene, CDR1 is SGDLS and CDR2 is YYNGEE. The CDR3 length is 15 residues. After removal of 4 bases from V and 5 bases from J, the junction contained 8 bases not matched to a gene. This CDR3 is CASSTGTGGKDEQYF. The DNA of the CDR3 is TGTGCCAGCAGCACTGGGACAGGGGGTAAGGACGAGCAGTACTTC.

The chain has TRBV15 and TRBJ1-6; 11 bases fit TRBD1. With 1 base clipped from V and 8 bases from J, the junction kept 4 bases outside the gene matches. The length of the CDR3 is 16 residues. The germline V gene has CDR1 LNHNV and CDR2 YYDKDF (reference sequence). CDR3 coding DNA: TGTGCCACCAGCAGAGGGATGGGACAGGGGGATTCACCCCTCCACTTT. This gives the protein CATSRGMGQGDSPLHF.

This chain's CDR3 is CASSPGAGGYTF. The CDR3 bases are TGTGCCAGCAGTCCAGGGGCCGGGGGCTACACCTTC. This rearrangement joins TRBV25-1 to TRBJ1-2; a weak D match, TRBD1 (6 bases). CDR3 length: 12 residues. Trimming shortened V by 5 bases and J by 8 bases, and 12 bases separated the two germline ends. CDR1 and CDR2 from the germline V gene are MGHDK and SYGVNS.

The CDR3 DNA reads as TGTGCCAGCAGCCCAGGGCTGGCAGATACGCAGTATTTT. This codes for CASSPGLADTQYF. The J gene is TRBJ2-3, the V gene TRBV11-2; D is possibly TRBD1 (5 bases). The CDR3 is made up of 13 amino acids. Looked up from germline, CDR1 is SGHAT and CDR2 is FQNNGV. V gave up 5 bases and J gave up 4 bases, with 10 bases separating them.

The rearrangement links TRBV18 to TRBJ2-4; D ambiguous. Germline V gene lookup returns CDR1 KGHSH and CDR2 LQKENI. V dropped 2 bases and J dropped 3 bases, with 8 bases sitting between them. This CDR3 comprises 14 residues. CDR3 in amino acids: CASSPGQVKNIQYF. The CDR3 DNA sequence: TGTGCCAGCTCACCAGGGCAGGTCAAAAACATTCAGTACTTC.

CDR3 coding DNA: TGTGCCAGCAGTTACTCGGGCTTCGGCGGTTTATACGAGCAGTACTTC. Encoded protein: CASSYSGFGGLYEQYF. The rearrangement links TRBV6-2 or TRBV6-3 to TRBJ2-7, with no clear D. The CDR3 length is 16 residues. Germline V CDR1 and CDR2: MNHEY, SVGEGT. Trimming removed 0 bases from V and 4 bases from J, with 16 bases in between.

A note on this clone: Other DNA sequences of this sample code for an identical CDR3. The chain couples TRBV15 to TRBJ1-1, with D hard to call. The CDR3 loop spans 13 amino acids. The ends were cut back, 0 bases at V and 4 bases at J, with 6 bases in the middle. Per germline, CDR1 LNHNV and CDR2 YYDKDF (reference sequence). CDR3 sequence: CATSRDRGTEAFF. CDR3 bases: TGTGCCACCAGCAGAGATCGTGGCACTGAAGCTTTCTTT.

The gene calls are TRBV21-1 and TRBJ2-2. TRBV21-1 is designated a pseudogene. CDR3 length equals 17 residues. CDR3: CASSKAWGKANTGELFF. In DNA, the CDR3 is TGTGCCAGCAGCAAAGCGTGGGGGAAAGCGAACACCGGGGAGCTGTTTTTT.

This chain connects TRBV5-1 to TRBJ1-2; TRBD1 agrees at 7 bases. The CDR3 has 18 residues. Germline trimming cut 3 bases from V and 4 bases from J; bases unmatched to any gene: 18. Germline CDR1 SGHRS, CDR2 YFSETQ. The CDR3 region is CASSWGTLDREGPYGYTF. In DNA form, the CDR3 reads TGCGCCAGCAGCTGGGGCACTCTAGACAGGGAGGGCCCCTATGGCTACACCTTC. The variable domain in full, with the rest retrieved from reference TRBV5-1 and TRBJ1-2, is KAGVTQTPRYLIKTRGQQVTLSCSPISGHRSVSWYQQTPGQGLQFLFEYFSETQRNKGNFPGRFSGRQFSNSRSEMNVSTLELGDSALYLCASSWGTLDREGPYGYTFGSGTRLTVV.

This chain connects TRBV30 to TRBJ1-1, with D hard to call. Germline V gene sequence: CDR1 GTSNPN, CDR2 SVGIG (reference sequence). V lost 0 bases and J 2 bases, leaving 16 bases between the germline ends. The CDR3 totals 16 residues. This CDR3 is CAWSVWGAAGNTEAFF. Here the CDR3 DNA reads TGTGCCTGGAGTGTATGGGGAGCGGCAGGAAACACTGAAGCTTTCTTT.

This rearrangement joins TRBV9 to TRBJ1-2; possibly TRBD1 for D (6 bases). V dropped 0 bases and J dropped 5 bases, with 8 bases sitting between them. The CDR3 runs to 13 residues. CDR1 is SGDLS, CDR2 YYNGEE, per germline. CDR3 region: CASSVAGEYGYTF. For the CDR3, the DNA is TGTGCCAGCAGCGTAGCAGGGGAATATGGCTACACCTTC.

The chain is built from TRBV10-3 and TRBJ1-1; 7 bases align to TRBD1. Germline V gene data show CDR1 as ENHRY and CDR2 as SYGVKD. V shed 5 bases and J 10 bases; nucleotides not matched to a gene: 10. The CDR3 covers 13 residues. The chain's CDR3 is CAISMGTASGAFF. CDR3 coding DNA: TGTGCCATCAGTATGGGGACAGCTTCGGGAGCTTTCTTT.

This clone showed up just once. The chain recombines TRBV18 with TRBJ1-5; D unclear. The germline gives CDR1 KGHSH, CDR2 LQKENI. This CDR3 comprises 17 residues. Trimming stripped 4 bases from V and 0 bases from J, with 16 bases between. The CDR3 sequence is CASSLRPGRNSNQPQHF. CDR3 DNA: TGTGCCAGCTCACTGAGGCCCGGACGGAATAGCAATCAGCCCCAGCATTTT.

The genes are TRBV2 and TRBJ2-5, with TRBD2 matching over 9 bases. V trimming: 1 base; J trimming: 4 bases; junction bases outside the gene matches: 4. The CDR3 sequence is 15 residues long. Germline CDR1 is SNHLY and CDR2 is FYNNEI. The CDR3 coding sequence is TGTGCCAGCAGTGAAGAGGAGCGGGGGGTAGAGACCCAGTACTTC. It translates to CASSEEERGVETQYF.

This clone came up once. V is TRBV6-5 and J is TRBJ2-5; 8 bases align to TRBD2. This CDR3 is built from 14 residues. V lost 4 bases and J lost 3; bases outside the gene matches: 4. Germline CDR1 is MNHEY and CDR2 is SVGAGI. The CDR3 DNA reads as TGTGCCAGCAGTTTCCATAGCGGGGAAGAGACCCAGTACTTC. It yields the protein CASSFHSGEETQYF.

The CDR3 reads CASSPLTGGNYGYTF. Written as DNA, the CDR3 is TGTGCCAGCAGTCCCCTGACAGGGGGCAACTATGGCTACACCTTC. The V call is TRBV27, the J call TRBJ1-2; 10 nucleotides match TRBD1. In germline, CDR1 is MNHEY, CDR2 SMNVEV (reference sequence). The CDR3 loop spans 15 amino acids. V gave up 5 bases and J gave up 2 bases; unmatched junction bases: 5.

The V gene is TRBV4-1, the J gene TRBJ2-7; D perhaps matches TRBD1 (5 bases). CDR3 length: 14 residues. From germline, CDR1 is MGHRA and CDR2 YSYEKL. Trimming stripped 6 bases from V and 3 bases from J, with 15 bases between. The CDR3 sequence is CASRLQDHFYEQYF. CDR3 nucleotides: TGCGCCAGCAGGTTACAGGACCACTTCTACGAGCAGTACTTC.

V is TRBV6-2 or TRBV6-3 and J is TRBJ2-5; D could derive from TRBD1 or TRBD2 (5 bases each). The V end was cut by 3 bases, the J end by 5 bases, with 13 bases between. The CDR3 totals 14 residues. Germline CDR1 MNHEY, CDR2 SVGEGT. This CDR3 reads CASSYGLGVETQYF. The CDR3 DNA is TGTGCCAGCAGTTATGGCTTGGGGGTTGAGACCCAGTACTTC.

This clone has just one count. The chain uses TRBV5-6 and TRBJ1-5, with a weak D call TRBD1 (5 bases). Between the trimmed V and J ends, which lost 2 bases and 6 bases, there was a span of 15 bases. Germline CDR1 is SGHDT and CDR2 is YYEEEE. The CDR3 extends over 15 amino acids. In DNA form, the CDR3 reads TGTGCCAGCAGCTTCGGGGGGTTGGGCTCTCAGCCCCAGCATTTT. Encoded protein: CASSFGGLGSQPQHF.

The gene calls are TRBV27 and TRBJ1-4; maybe TRBD1 (5 bases). Trimming removed 7 bases at V and 0 bases at J, with 12 bases between. Germline CDR1 reads MNHEY; CDR2 reads SMNVEV (reference sequence). CDR3 length: 15 residues. The CDR3 region is CASTRDGATNEKLFF. The CDR3 DNA sequence: TGTGCCAGCACCAGGGACGGAGCAACTAATGAAAAACTGTTTTTT.

The genes are TRBV11-2 and TRBJ1-1; tentatively, D is TRBD1 (5 bases). V lost 5 bases and J 1 base, leaving 11 bases between the germline ends. Germline lookup yields CDR1 SGHAT and CDR2 FQNNGV. The CDR3 covers 14 residues. CDR3 in DNA: TGTGCCAGCAGCCCCCGGACAAGGAACACTGAAGCTTTCTTT. Its translation: CASSPRTRNTEAFF. Based on the CDR3 plus reference TRBV11-2 and TRBJ1-1, the full variable domain is EAGVAQSPRYKIIEKRQSVAFWCNPISGHATLYWYQQILGQGPKLLIQFQNNGVVDDSQLPKDRFSAERLKGVDSTLKIQPAKLEDSAVYLCASSPRTRNTEAFFGQGTRLTVV.